One sample yielded the 14 T cell receptor beta chains listed below, sequenced in a study of T cells after yellow fever vaccination. TCRdb recomputed calls from the 5' RACE reads with MiXCR, one row per CDR3 protein. The table records 96,000 or so distinct CDR3 sequences, roughly 8.2% of them present only once. Sample: CD8+ T cells not binding an NS4B(214-222) dextramer, sorted from PBMCs, taken roughly 14 days after the first yellow fever vaccination. These receptors all stem from a man aged 18 to 29 who received the YFV17D yellow fever vaccine.

This clonotype was detected a few times. The chain carries TRBV7-9 and TRBJ2-5, with D unclear. The CDR3 consists of 15 residues. Trimming removed 1 base at V and 1 base at J, with 10 bases between. The germline gives CDR1 SEHNR, CDR2 FQNEAQ (reference sequence). Here the CDR3 DNA reads TGTGCCAGCAGCTTAGTGTCGGGCGTCCAAGAGACCCAGTACTTC. Translating gives CASSLVSGVQETQYF.

This clonotype was seen only a few times. The chain employs TRBV28 and TRBJ2-6; 7 bases fit TRBD1. This CDR3 is 17 amino acids long. Per the germline V gene, CDR1 is MDHEN and CDR2 is SYDVKM. Trimming removed 3 bases from V and 0 bases from J; junction bases left unmatched: 5. In DNA, the CDR3 is TGTGCCAGCAGTTTCGGGACAGACATCTCTGGGGCCAACGTCCTGACTTTC. It yields the protein CASSFGTDISGANVLTF.

This clonotype turned up a few times. This rearrangement joins TRBV4-1 to TRBJ2-2; the D gene is possibly TRBD1 (6 bases). The CDR3 runs to 17 residues. V lost 1 base to trimming and J lost 2 bases, with 14 bases between them. Germline lookup yields CDR1 MGHRA and CDR2 YSYEKL. The CDR3, as DNA: TGCGCCAGCAGCCAAGGTGGTCGAGGGGGTAACACCGGGGAGCTGTTTTTT. This gives the protein CASSQGGRGGNTGELFF.

The chain is built from TRBV6-1 and TRBJ1-2, with D maybe TRBD1 (6 bases). Deletions cut 6 bases from V and 4 bases from J, with 12 bases between. Germline lookup yields CDR1 MNHNS and CDR2 SASEGT. The CDR3 totals 13 residues. Here the CDR3 DNA reads TGTGCCAGCAGCCCCGGGACACGCTATGGCTACACCTTC. Encoded protein: CASSPGTRYGYTF.

This clonotype has at least ten counts. The chain couples TRBV27 to TRBJ2-1; the D gene is possibly TRBD1 (5 bases). The CDR3 runs to 11 residues. The germline V gene has CDR1 MNHEY and CDR2 SMNVEV (reference sequence). The V end was cut by 4 bases, the J end by 9 bases, with 7 bases between. CDR3 sequence reads: CASSYRGEQFF. The CDR3 DNA sequence: TGTGCCAGCAGTTATAGGGGTGAGCAGTTCTTC.

This clonotype was observed a few times. The rearrangement uses TRBV4-3 and TRBJ1-5; no definite D call. The CDR3 extends over 14 amino acids. The ends were cut back, 1 base at V and 4 bases at J, with 8 bases in the middle. In germline, CDR1 is LGHNA, CDR2 YSLEER. The CDR3 bases are TGCGCCAGCAGCCAAGGATGGGGTAATCAGCCCCAGCATTTT. Its protein is CASSQGWGNQPQHF.

In the case of this clonotype: This CDR3 is missing its conserved last phenylalanine or tryptophan, likely due to a read error. The DNA is omitted, as the CDR3 cannot be located on it reliably, and the CDR3 follows TCRdb's listing. This rearrangement joins TRBV7-9 to TRBJ1-2; TRBD1, the table's D call, lacks a check against the DNA. A total of 12 residues make up the CDR3, ends included. CDR1 is SEHNR, CDR2 FQNEAQ, per germline (reference sequence). CDR3 protein: CASSLGQGIRRV.

The chain links TRBV6-2 or TRBV6-3 to TRBJ2-1; D is unresolved. With 8 bases removed from V and 3 bases from J, the gap between germline ends came to 17 bases. This CDR3 spans 15 amino acids. CDR1 and CDR2 (germline): MNHEY, SVGEGT. For the CDR3, the DNA is TGTGCCAGCCGCGTCCTGGGTCCCCTCTACAATGAGCAGTTCTTC. Amino acids: CASRVLGPLYNEQFF.

V gene TRBV7-2 combines with J gene TRBJ2-2; either TRBD1 or TRBD2 may fit D (6 bases each). The V end lost 0 bases, the J end lost 3 bases, and 14 bases lay between the germline ends. This CDR3 spans 17 amino acids. Per germline, CDR1 SGHTA and CDR2 FQGNSA. In nucleotides, the CDR3 is TGTGCCAGCAGCTTAGCGTTAGGGGGACTCTACACCGGGGAGCTGTTTTTT. This translates into CASSLALGGLYTGELFF. Full variable domain (rest looked up from reference TRBV7-2 and TRBJ2-2): GAGVSQSPSNKVTEKGKDVELRCDPISGHTALYWYRQSLGQGLEFLIYFQGNSAPDKSGLPSDRFSAERTGGSVSTLTIQRTQQEDSAVYLCASSLALGGLYTGELFFGEGSRLTVL.

This clonotype was counted between two and nine times. This sequence joins TRBV24-1 and TRBJ2-7; possibly TRBD1 for D (5 bases). Trimming took 12 bases from V and 1 from J, leaving 15 bases between them. Germline V lookup: CDR1 KGHDR, CDR2 SFDVKD. The CDR3 is 13 residues long. The CDR3 bases are TGTGCCGGGAAGGGCAGGGAATCCTACGAGCAGTACGTC. Its translation: CAGKGRESYEQYV.

This clonotype has a count of ten or more. The gene calls are TRBV21-1 and TRBJ2-5; TRBD1 is the table's D call, not checked against the DNA. TRBV21-1 is listed as a pseudogene. The CDR3 is made up of 16 amino acids. The chain's CDR3 is CASRIPGRGSRETQYF. The CDR3 DNA reads as TGTGCCAGCAGAATCCCCGGTCGTGGAAGTAGAGAGACCCAGTACTTC.

This clonotype was observed a handful of times. This rearrangement joins TRBV6-2 or TRBV6-3 to TRBJ1-1; D gene ambiguous. The CDR3 length is 16 residues. V lost 6 bases, J lost 1 base, and 18 bases lay in between. CDR1 is MNHEY and CDR2 is SVGEGT in the germline V gene. In DNA, the CDR3 is TGTGCCAGCAGCCGGCCCCCGCCGGGCCAGAACACTGAAGCTTTCTTT. Translation gives CASSRPPPGQNTEAFF.

This clonotype was seen a few times. V is TRBV28 and J is TRBJ1-5; D unclear. V shed 2 bases and J shed 2 bases, with 10 bases lying between them. This CDR3 contains 15 residues. Germline V lookup: CDR1 MDHEN, CDR2 SYDVKM. The CDR3 protein is CASSLNLWGNQPQHF. The DNA of the CDR3 is TGTGCCAGCAGTTTAAACCTATGGGGCAATCAGCCCCAGCATTTT.

This clonotype appeared a few times. The CDR3: CASSKRDVGHLDYGYTF. CDR3 in DNA: TGTGCCAGCAGCAAGCGGGACGTAGGCCATCTGGACTATGGCTACACCTTC. The chain joins TRBV7-9 to TRBJ1-2, with D perhaps TRBD1 (5 bases). CDR3 length: 17 residues. The V gene's germline CDR1 is SEHNR and CDR2 FQNEAQ (reference sequence). V dropped 5 bases and J dropped 3 bases, with 22 bases sitting between them.